The present T cell receptor beta chain was sequenced within a study of cytomegalovirus exposure and HLA in healthy donors. Study-level background: When just under 400 donors were genotyped, roughly 78% of them were found to fall in the Caucasian-associated ancestry cluster.

The PCR had 60 Vbeta and 13 Jbeta primers. The data were produced by immunoSEQ multiplex PCR, yet TCRdb's version contains in-frame clones alone and is incomplete. The sample includes fewer than 250,000 clones, roughly 80% seen only once; the top ten take approximately 2.1%. V shed 5 bases and J shed 3 bases, with 17 bases lying between them. Germline CDR1 SGHTA, CDR2 FQGTGA. CDR3 length: 15 residues. The genes are TRBV7-3 and TRBJ2-7; D may be TRBD2 (5 bases). The sequenced sample was PBMCs. The sequence was obtained from a young woman in good health and CMV-seropositive. CDR3: CASSLLGYPNYEQYF. As DNA, the CDR3 is TGTGCCAGCAGCCTACTAGGTTATCCAAACTACGAGCAGTACTTC.